Sequencing of this T cell receptor beta chain was carried out in a study of cytomegalovirus exposure and HLA in healthy donors. CDR3 size: 15 residues. Trimming at V came to 6 bases and at J to 4 bases, leaving 11 bases not matched to a gene. In germline, CDR1 is SNHLY, CDR2 FYNNEI. Each of the donors was a healthy bone marrow donor. 60 Vbeta and 13 Jbeta primers were used in PCR. Clones were sequenced by immunoSEQ multiplex PCR, and TCRdb holds only the in-frame ones, with some missing. Of roughly 160,000 clones listed, less than 85% are singletons. The origin of this receptor is a man aged 35 to 55 in good health and CMV-seronegative. This chain connects TRBV2 to TRBJ2-5; TRBD1 matches 7 bases. The sample taken for sequencing was PBMCs. CDR3 sequence (DNA): TGTGCCAGCAGAAAGGGGGCGGGTGAGGGAGAGACCCAGTACTTC. Translation: CASRKGAGEGETQYF.